A single sample is the source of the 26 T cell receptor beta chains below, sequenced in a study of cytomegalovirus exposure and HLA in healthy donors. The PCR ran on 60 Vbeta and 13 Jbeta primers. Here immunoSEQ multiplex PCR was the method, and the copy in TCRdb shows in-frame clones only, minus some. Of roughly 100,000 clones in the sample, roughly 79% were seen once. The specimen was PBMCs. The source of these receptors is a middle-aged woman in good health and CMV-seronegative.

This clone came up once. The genes are TRBV11-2 and TRBJ1-2; TRBD1 matches at 10 bases. Looked up from germline, CDR1 is SGHAT and CDR2 is FQNNGV. V shed 5 bases, J shed 1 base, and the junction held 4 bases outside the gene matches. The CDR3 contains 15 residues. The CDR3 reads CASSPRTGGNYGYTF. The CDR3 region has the DNA TGTGCCAGCAGCCCCCGGACAGGGGGTAACTATGGCTACACCTTC.

This clone was detected only once. The genes are TRBV11-2 and TRBJ1-1; D is uncertain. This CDR3 contains 13 residues. Trimming removed 2 bases from V and 7 bases from J, with 11 bases in between. Germline lookup yields CDR1 SGHAT and CDR2 FQNNGV. The DNA for the CDR3 is TGTGCCAGCAGCTTAATCAGATTCCATGAAGCTTTCTTT. Translation: CASSLIRFHEAFF.

The rearrangement uses TRBV6-6 and TRBJ2-2, with no clear D. V lost 2 bases, J lost 0 bases, and 10 bases lay in between. Per the germline V gene, CDR1 is MNHNY and CDR2 is SVGAGI (reference sequence). This CDR3 spans 16 amino acids. This CDR3 is CASSYQDTANTGELFF. DNA of the CDR3: TGTGCCAGCAGTTACCAAGACACCGCGAACACCGGGGAGCTGTTTTTT.

This chain joins TRBV7-9 and TRBJ1-2, with D possibly TRBD1 on 5 matching bases. V dropped 5 bases and J dropped 5 bases, with 18 bases sitting between them. This CDR3 comprises 15 residues. The germline V gene encodes CDR1 SEHNR and CDR2 FQNEAQ (reference sequence). The DNA of the CDR3 is TGTGCCAGCAGCACCCGGGGGGGGTTTCCTTATGGCTACACCTTC. Translated: CASSTRGGFPYGYTF.

The table lists this clone with a count of one. The chain has TRBV5-1 and TRBJ1-4; the D is unclear. The CDR3 runs 14 residues. The germline V gene encodes CDR1 SGHRS and CDR2 YFSETQ. The V gene lost 4 bases and the J gene lost 0 bases, with 7 bases spanning the gap. The CDR3 sequence: CASSTDATNEKLFF. CDR3 bases: TGCGCCAGCAGCACAGACGCAACTAATGAAAAACTGTTTTTT.

This clone showed up just once. The chain is built from TRBV28 and TRBJ2-7, with 15 bases aligning to TRBD2. CDR1 is MDHEN and CDR2 is SYDVKM in the germline V gene. V lost 6 bases, J lost 6 bases, and 6 bases stayed unmatched. The CDR3 consists of 15 residues. CDR3 nucleotides: TGTGCCAGCAGCCGCTGGGGACTAGCGGGAGGCGAGCAGTACTTC. It translates to CASSRWGLAGGEQYF.

Regarding this clone: A read error may account for a junction end that differs from germline. The rearrangement joins TRBV7-9 to TRBJ2-7, with a weak D call TRBD1 (5 bases). The CDR3 runs to 14 residues. Germline CDR1 SEHNR, CDR2 FQNEAQ (reference sequence). CDR3 coding DNA: TGTTCCAGCAGCTTCGCAGGGATCTCCTACGAGCAGTACTTC. Translated, it gives CSSSFAGISYEQYF. Based on the CDR3 plus reference TRBV7-9 and TRBJ2-7, the full variable domain is DTGVSQNPRHKITKRGQNVTFRCDPISEHNRLYWYRQTLGQGPEFLTYFQNEAQLEKSRLLSDRFSAERPKGSFSTLEIQRTEQGDSAMYLCSSSFAGISYEQYFGPGTRLTVT.

CDR3 sequence: CASGTAWTGATDTQYF. For the CDR3, the DNA is TGTGCTAGTGGTACAGCCTGGACAGGGGCGACAGATACGCAGTATTTT. The chain has TRBV12-5 and TRBJ2-3; 9 bases agree with TRBD1. The CDR3 sequence is 16 residues long. V gave up 5 bases and J gave up 3 bases; unmatched junction bases: 9. Germline V CDR1 and CDR2: LGHNT, FRNRAP.

The rearrangement links TRBV4-1 to TRBJ2-4; TRBD1 matches at 8 bases. The CDR3 extends over 17 amino acids. CDR1 is MGHRA and CDR2 is YSYEKL in the germline V gene. The J segment lost 3 bases and the V segment lost 4 bases, leaving 11 bases of the junction unmatched. Here the CDR3 DNA reads TGCGCCAGCAGCCTCATAGGACAGGGTATTGACAAAAACATTCAGTACTTC. It is translated as CASSLIGQGIDKNIQYF.

The gene calls are TRBV7-9 and TRBJ2-3; D gene ambiguous. Per the germline V gene, CDR1 is SEHNR and CDR2 is FQNEAQ (reference sequence). Trimming took off 6 bases at V and 3 bases at J, with 10 bases between the two ends. The CDR3 covers 13 residues. The CDR3 nucleotides read TGTGCCAGCAGTCAATACTGGACAGATACGCAGTATTTT. Protein sequence: CASSQYWTDTQYF. Drawing the rest from reference TRBV7-9 and TRBJ2-3, the complete variable domain is DTGVSQNPRHKITKRGQNVTFRCDPISEHNRLYWYRQTLGQGPEFLTYFQNEAQLEKSRLLSDRFSAERPKGSFSTLEIQRTEQGDSAMYLCASSQYWTDTQYFGPGTRLTVL.

The table lists this clone with a few counts. The chain combines TRBV2 with TRBJ2-7; 10 bases are shared with TRBD2. The CDR3 contains 15 residues. Germline CDR1 reads SNHLY; CDR2 reads FYNNEI. Trimming took 6 bases from V and 7 from J; bases not matched to a gene: 12. In nucleotides, the CDR3 is TGTGCCAGCAGGGGTAGCGGGGGGTTAACTTTTGAGCAGTACTTC. Translated, it gives CASRGSGGLTFEQYF.

This CDR3 is CALKWRESSYNEQFF. The CDR3 bases are TGTGCCCTAAAGTGGCGGGAGAGCTCCTACAATGAGCAGTTCTTC. This chain connects TRBV10-3 to TRBJ2-1; 7 nucleotides align to TRBD2. Trimming at V came to 11 bases and at J to 0 bases, leaving 10 bases not matched to a gene. The V gene's germline CDR1 is ENHRY and CDR2 SYGVKD. CDR3 length equals 15 residues.

The rearrangement joins TRBV7-2 to TRBJ2-2; 10 nucleotides align to TRBD1. This CDR3 contains 15 residues. J lost 6 bases, V lost 5 bases, and 6 bases had no gene match. From germline, CDR1 is SGHTA and CDR2 FQGNSA. The CDR3 protein is CASSRQGAGSGELFF. The CDR3 DNA sequence: TGTGCCAGCAGCAGACAGGGGGCAGGATCCGGGGAGCTGTTTTTT.

V is TRBV28 and J is TRBJ2-5, with 10 bases aligning to TRBD2. The end of the DNA is better explained by TRBJ2-7, so the J call may be wrong. This CDR3 has 17 residues. Germline V gene lookup returns CDR1 MDHEN and CDR2 SYDVKM. CDR3 DNA sequence: TGTGCCAGTGAACCTTACCGAACCGGGACTAGCGTAGTCGAGCAGTACTTC. Translation: CASEPYRTGTSVVEQYF.

This chain joins TRBV4-2 and TRBJ2-2; 7 bases are shared with TRBD2. Germline assignment: CDR1 LGHNA and CDR2 YNFKEQ. The CDR3 runs to 15 residues. V trimming: 6 bases; J trimming: 1 base; junction bases outside the gene matches: 5. The CDR3 region is CASRWERENTGELFF. The CDR3 bases are TGTGCCAGCAGATGGGAGCGGGAGAACACCGGGGAGCTGTTTTTT.

This chain links TRBV27 with TRBJ2-2; weak D call: TRBD2 (6 bases). Germline CDR1 reads MNHEY; CDR2 reads SMNVEV (reference sequence). V lost 6 bases to trimming and J lost 3 bases, with 14 bases between them. The CDR3 extends over 15 amino acids. The CDR3 DNA follows: TGTGCCAGCAGCCCCCGGGACTCCCACACCGGGGAGCTGTTTTTT. Amino acid sequence: CASSPRDSHTGELFF.

The chain joins TRBV7-2 to TRBJ2-1, with 8 bases aligning to TRBD2. The germline gives CDR1 SGHTA, CDR2 FQGNSA. The CDR3 sequence is 16 residues long. V lost 1 base to trimming and J lost 1 base; unmatched junction nucleotides: 3. CDR3 DNA sequence: TGTGCCAGCAGCTTAGTTGCGGGGGGTTCCTACAATGAGCAGTTCTTC. The encoded protein is CASSLVAGGSYNEQFF.

Worth noting for this clone: Other nucleotide sequences in the sample specify the same CDR3. The rearrangement links TRBV7-9 to TRBJ2-5; TRBD1 matches at 8 bases. After removal of 5 bases from V and 5 bases from J, the junction contained 4 bases not matched to a gene. This CDR3 region has 13 residues. Germline CDR1 reads SEHNR; CDR2 reads FQNEAQ (reference sequence). CDR3 sequence: CASSPRGPETQYF. For the CDR3, the DNA is TGTGCCAGCAGCCCCAGGGGGCCGGAGACCCAGTACTTC.

The CDR3 bases are TGTGCTAGTGGTTTACCCCAAAGACAGGGGGCCCTTGAAAATTCACCCCTCCACTTT. Translation gives CASGLPQRQGALENSPLHF. This chain joins TRBV12-5 and TRBJ1-6; the match to TRBD1 covers 10 bases. From germline, CDR1 is LGHNT and CDR2 FRNRAP. V shed 3 bases, J shed 7 bases, and the junction held 15 bases outside the gene matches. CDR3 length: 19 residues. Full variable domain (remainder filled in from reference TRBV12-5 and TRBJ1-6): DARVTQTPRHKVTEMGQEVTMRCQPILGHNTVFWYRQTMMQGLELLAYFRNRAPLDDSGMPKDRFSAEMPDATLATLKIQPSEPRDSAVYFCASGLPQRQGALENSPLHFGNGTRLTVT.

This clone was seen a single time. V gene TRBV9 combines with J gene TRBJ1-1, with 7 positions matching TRBD1. The ends lost 3 bases at V and 6 bases at J; junction bases unmatched: 11. The CDR3 totals 15 residues. The germline CDR1 and CDR2 sequences are SGDLS and YYNGEE. The DNA for the CDR3 is TGTGCCAGCAGCGGCAACAGGGGTATAGCGCCTGAAGCTTTCTTT. It codes for CASSGNRGIAPEAFF.

The chain links TRBV10-2 to TRBJ2-7; TRBD2 matches at 7 bases. Germline CDR1 reads WSHSY; CDR2 reads SAAADI. V gave up 0 bases and J gave up 11 bases; unmatched junction bases: 4. The CDR3 consists of 12 residues. This CDR3 reads CASSESMGGEYF. The CDR3 DNA sequence: TGCGCCAGCAGTGAGTCGATGGGGGGGGAGTACTTC.

This chain uses TRBV19 with TRBJ2-1, with 8 bases fitting TRBD2. The CDR3 covers 13 residues. V lost 11 bases and J lost 0; bases outside the gene matches: 3. CDR1 is LNHDA and CDR2 is SQIVND in the germline V gene (reference sequence). CDR3 loop: CAVAGNSYNEQFF. In DNA, the CDR3 is TGTGCCGTAGCGGGAAACTCCTACAATGAGCAGTTCTTC.

The gene calls are TRBV11-3 and TRBJ2-5; 10 bases map to TRBD2. With V trimmed by 5 bases and J by 5 bases, 11 bases remained unmatched. The CDR3 consists of 16 residues. CDR1 SGHNT and CDR2 YENEEA come from the germline V gene. CDR3 sequence (DNA): TGTGCCAGCAGCAAGAGAAGCGGGAGGGCCCATGAGACCCAGTACTTC. It codes for CASSKRSGRAHETQYF.

CDR3 amino acids: CAWSVQGTSPLHF. The CDR3 DNA sequence: TGTGCCTGGAGTGTACAGGGTACTTCACCCCTCCACTTT. The genes are TRBV30 and TRBJ1-6, with D maybe TRBD1 (6 bases). The CDR3 is 13 amino acids. Germline CDR1 and CDR2: GTSNPN and SVGIG (reference sequence). The V end was cut by 0 bases, the J end by 9 bases, with 9 bases between.

This rearrangement joins TRBV19 to TRBJ2-1; 7 bases fit TRBD1. Germline CDR1 and CDR2: LNHDA and SQIVND (reference sequence). This CDR3 comprises 17 residues. V gave up 0 bases and J gave up 1 base; unmatched junction bases: 6. CDR3: CASSIDLDRASYNEQFF. In DNA, the CDR3 is TGTGCCAGTAGTATAGACCTAGACAGGGCGTCCTACAATGAGCAGTTCTTC.

The CDR3 sequence: CASSLETSAGYNEQFF. In DNA form, the CDR3 reads TGTGCCAGCAGCTTAGAGACTAGCGCAGGCTACAATGAGCAGTTCTTC. This rearrangement joins TRBV11-2 to TRBJ2-1; 8 nucleotides match TRBD2. Germline V CDR1 and CDR2: SGHAT, FQNNGV. This CDR3 is 16 amino acids long. V shed 0 bases, J shed 3 bases, and the junction held 4 bases outside the gene matches.